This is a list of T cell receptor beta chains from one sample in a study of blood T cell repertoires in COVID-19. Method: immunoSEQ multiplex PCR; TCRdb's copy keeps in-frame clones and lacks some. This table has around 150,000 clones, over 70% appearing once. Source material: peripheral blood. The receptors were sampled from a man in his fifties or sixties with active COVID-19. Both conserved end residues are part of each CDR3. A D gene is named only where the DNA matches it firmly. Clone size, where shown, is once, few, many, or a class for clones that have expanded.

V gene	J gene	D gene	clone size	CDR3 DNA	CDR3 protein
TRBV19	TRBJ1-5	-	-	TGTGCCAGTAGTATAGCCCTGAGGAGGGTTGTTCAGCCCCAGCATTTT	CASSIALRRVVQPQHF
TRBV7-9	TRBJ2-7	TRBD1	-	TGTGCCAGCAGCTTGGACAGGCTTTCCTACGAGCAGTACTTC	CASSLDRLSYEQYF
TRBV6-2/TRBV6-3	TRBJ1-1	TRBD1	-	TGTGCCAGCAGTTACCGGGCAGGGGGGAGAGACACTGAAGCTTTCTTT	CASSYRAGGRDTEAFF
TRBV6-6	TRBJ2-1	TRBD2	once	TGTGCCAGCAGTCGACCTAGCGGGGGAGGGCTCAATGAGCAGTTCTTC	CASSRPSGGGLNEQFF
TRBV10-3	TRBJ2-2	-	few	TGTGCCATCAGTGACGCTAGGGGTGGCACCGGGGAGCTGTTTTTT	CAISDARGGTGELFF
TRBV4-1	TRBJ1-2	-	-	TGCGCCAGCAGCCAGGGGAGGTCAGGTGGCTACACCTTC	CASSQGRSGGYTF
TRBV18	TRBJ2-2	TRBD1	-	TGTGCCAGCTCACCAACTTTAGGGGGCGCGACCGGGGAGCTGTTTTTT	CASSPTLGGATGELFF
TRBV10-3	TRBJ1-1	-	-	TGTGCCATCGGGGGCCGCGAGAACACTGAAGCTTTCTTT	CAIGGRENTEAFF
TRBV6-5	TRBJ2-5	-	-	TGTGCCAGCTCTGACCCGGGGCAAGAGACCCAGTACTTC	CASSDPGQETQYF
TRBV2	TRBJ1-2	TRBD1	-	TGTGCCAGCAGTGTGACGGCAGGGGGCCCTAGGGGCTACACCTTC	CASSVTAGGPRGYTF
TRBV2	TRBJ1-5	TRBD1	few	TGTGCCAGCTTACGGACAGGGATCGGCCAGCCCCAGCATTTT	CASLRTGIGQPQHF
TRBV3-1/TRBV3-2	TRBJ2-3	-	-	TGTGCCAGCAGCACTCCCGGGACTCTCCGATTGGCAGATACGCAGTATTTT	CASSTPGTLRLADTQYF
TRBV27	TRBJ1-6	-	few	TGTGCCAGCAGTTTATTAGATAATTCACCCCTCCACTTT	CASSLLDNSPLHF
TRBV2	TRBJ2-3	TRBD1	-	TGTGCCAGTTCCCGACAGGGGTCCCACACAGATACGCAGTATTTT	CASSRQGSHTDTQYF
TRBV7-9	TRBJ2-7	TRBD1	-	TGTGCCAGCAGCTTAGAAGGGACAGGGGGCCTCGAGCAGTACTTC	CASSLEGTGGLEQYF
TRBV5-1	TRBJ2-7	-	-	TGCGCCAGCAGCTTGGTAGGACTCTCCTACGAGCAGTACTTC	CASSLVGLSYEQYF
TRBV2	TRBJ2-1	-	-	TGTGCCAGCAGTGACTCTAGGGGTAGGGATGAGCAGTTCTTC	CASSDSRGRDEQFF
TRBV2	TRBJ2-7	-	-	TGTGCCAGCAGTGATAACAGGGATTACGAGCAGTACTTC	CASSDNRDYEQYF
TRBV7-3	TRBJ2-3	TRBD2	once	TGTGCCAGCAGCGCCGGGACTAGGGAACAAACAGATACGCAGTATTTT	CASSAGTREQTDTQYF
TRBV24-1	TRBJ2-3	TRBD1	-	TGTGCCACCAGTGATGAAACCGGGACAGCTAGCAGGTCAGATACGCAGTATTTT	CATSDETGTASRSDTQYF
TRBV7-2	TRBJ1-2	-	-	TGTGCCAGCAGCTTATATTATCGGGTATTGAACTATGGCTACACCTTC	CASSLYYRVLNYGYTF
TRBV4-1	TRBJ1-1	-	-	TGCGCCAGCAGCCAAGCGGGGGGGGGAGCTTTCTTT	CASSQAGGGAFF
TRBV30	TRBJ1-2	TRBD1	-	TGTGCCTGGAGTGTAAGGACAGGCTGGGATGGCTACACCTTC	CAWSVRTGWDGYTF
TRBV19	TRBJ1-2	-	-	TGTGCCAGTAGTATCCCCAGCTATGGCTACACCTTC	CASSIPSYGYTF
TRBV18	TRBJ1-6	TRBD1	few	TGTGCCAGCTCACCCGACCAACTGGACAGGGGGCCCCTCCACTTT	CASSPDQLDRGPLHF
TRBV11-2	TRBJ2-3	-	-	TGTGCCAGCAGCTTACAGGGCACAGATACGCAGTATTTT	CASSLQGTDTQYF
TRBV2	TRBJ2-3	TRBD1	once	TGTGCCAGCGGGACAGGGCGCACAGATACGCAGTATTTT	CASGTGRTDTQYF
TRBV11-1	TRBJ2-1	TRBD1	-	TGTGCCAGCAGCTTACCTCCGGGACAGGGCCCCAATGAGCAGTTCTTC	CASSLPPGQGPNEQFF
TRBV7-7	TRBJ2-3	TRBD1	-	TGTGCTAGCAGCCCCTGGGCAGGGGGCTTGGGTACAGATACGCAGTATTTT	CASSPWAGGLGTDTQYF
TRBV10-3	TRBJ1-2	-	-	TGTGCCATCAGTGCCGGGGGGCAGGAATATGGCTACACCTTC	CAISAGGQEYGYTF
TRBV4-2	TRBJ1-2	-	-	TGTGCCAGCAGCCAAGAGGCGGTCTATGGCTACACCTTC	CASSQEAVYGYTF
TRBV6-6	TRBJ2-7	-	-	TGTGCCAGCAGTCTCGACAGTGCTACTTACGAGCAGTACTTC	CASSLDSATYEQYF
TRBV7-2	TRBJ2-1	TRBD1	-	TGTGCCAGCAGCCCCGACAGGGGAAAATACAATGAGCAGTTCTTC	CASSPDRGKYNEQFF
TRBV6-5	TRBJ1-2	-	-	TGTGCCAGCAGCCTAAACCAGGGAGGGGGGAGCGGCTACACCTTC	CASSLNQGGGSGYTF
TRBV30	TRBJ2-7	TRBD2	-	TGTGCCTGGACCCCTAGCGGGGGGCCCGGGGGGCAGTACTTC	CAWTPSGGPGGQYF
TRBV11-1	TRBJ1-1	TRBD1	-	TGTGCCAGCAGCTTAGGACAGGGCCAAGCTGAAGCTTTCTTT	CASSLGQGQAEAFF
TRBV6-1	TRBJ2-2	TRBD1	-	TGTGCCAGCAGGGAAGACAGGGGGCGGTTCGGGGAGCTGTTTTTT	CASREDRGRFGELFF
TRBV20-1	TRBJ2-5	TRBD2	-	TGCAGTGCTAGTAAGGGACTAGGGATGGGGGAGACCCAGTACTTC	CSASKGLGMGETQYF
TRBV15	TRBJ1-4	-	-	TGTGCCACCAGCCCCTGGGGGCGGAATGAAAAACTGTTTTTT	CATSPWGRNEKLFF
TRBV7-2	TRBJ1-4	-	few	TGTGCCAGCAGCTTAGCATCCGGTCTCAATGAAAAACTGTTTTTT	CASSLASGLNEKLFF
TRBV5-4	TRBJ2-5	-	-	TGTGCCAGCAGCTTACGGGCGGGGCAAGAGACCCAGTACTTC	CASSLRAGQETQYF
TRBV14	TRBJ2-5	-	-	TGTGCCAGCAGCGTCCGACATCGAGAGACCCAGTACTTC	CASSVRHRETQYF
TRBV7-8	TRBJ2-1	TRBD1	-	TGTGCCAGCAGCTTAAGGCATCAGGGACAGGGGGACAATGAGCAGTTCTTC	CASSLRHQGQGDNEQFF
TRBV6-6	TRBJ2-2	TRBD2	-	TGTGCCAGCAGTTACTTGGCGGGGGGAGCCGGGGAGCTGTTTTTT	CASSYLAGGAGELFF
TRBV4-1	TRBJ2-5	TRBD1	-	TGCGCCAGCAGCCAATTCGGGACAGGTCTAGAGACCCAGTACTTC	CASSQFGTGLETQYF
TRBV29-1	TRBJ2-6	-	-	TGCAGCGTTGGACAGTTCTCTGGGGCCAACGTCCTGACTTTC	CSVGQFSGANVLTF
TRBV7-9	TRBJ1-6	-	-	TGTGCCAGCAGCTCCTTTGGTATGGCAAATAATTCACCCCTCCACTTT	CASSSFGMANNSPLHF
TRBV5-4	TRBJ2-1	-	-	TGTGCCAGCAGCCCGAGGGGAGGGGGGCCTGGGAATGAGCAGTTCTTC	CASSPRGGGPGNEQFF
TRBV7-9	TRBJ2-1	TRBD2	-	TGTGCCAGCAGCTACCTAAGTGCGGGGGGCCCCAGGAATGAGCAGTTCTTC	CASSYLSAGGPRNEQFF
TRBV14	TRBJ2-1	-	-	TGTGCCAGCAGCCAAGTTCCGAATGAGCAGTTCTTC	CASSQVPNEQFF